Listed below are T cell receptor beta chains from one sample, sequenced in a study of CD8 T cells in Susac syndrome. TCRdb analysed the immunoSEQ multiplex PCR reads with MiXCR anew, one entry per CDR3 protein. The sample carries around 270,000 distinct CDR3 sequences, around nine tenths recorded once. Sequencing input: CD8+ T cells from PBMCs. Receptors originate from a human donor with multiple sclerosis. Each CDR3 is given with its conserved first and last residue. A D gene is named only where the DNA matches it firmly. Expanded clones are given a class, and other clones once, few, many or no size at all.

len	d_gene	v_gene	abundance	j_gene	CDR3aa	CDR3nt
15	TRBD2	TRBV7-3	NA	TRBJ2-7	CASSSLAGESYEQYF	TGTGCCAGCAGCTCGCTAGCGGGAGAATCCTACGAGCAGTACTTC
13	NA	TRBV12-5	NA	TRBJ2-1	CASGFGRGNEQFF	TGTGCTAGTGGTTTCGGCAGGGGCAATGAGCAGTTCTTC
14	NA	TRBV15	NA	TRBJ2-5	CATSPGRYQETQYF	TGTGCCACCAGCCCCGGAAGGTACCAAGAGACCCAGTACTTC
14	NA	TRBV19	NA	TRBJ1-6	CASSIQGGNSPLHF	TGTGCCAGTAGTATCCAGGGAGGTAATTCACCCCTCCACTTT
14	NA	TRBV4-2	NA	TRBJ2-5	CASSQEVGVETQYF	TGTGCCAGCAGCCAAGAAGTTGGCGTAGAGACCCAGTACTTC
15	NA	TRBV19	NA	TRBJ1-3	CASSMASASGNTIYF	TGTGCCAGTAGTATGGCCAGCGCCTCTGGAAACACCATATATTTT
16	NA	TRBV4-3	NA	TRBJ2-3	CASSQDSGSYTDTQYF	TGCGCCAGCAGCCAAGATAGCGGCAGTTACACAGATACGCAGTATTTT
18	TRBD1	TRBV2	once	TRBJ2-7	CASTAIRIDRAVSYEQYF	TGTGCCAGCACCGCGATACGGATTGACAGGGCAGTCTCCTACGAGCAGTACTTC
13	NA	TRBV7-9	NA	TRBJ1-1	CASLPRGTHEAFF	TGTGCCAGCCTGCCTCGGGGCACCCATGAAGCTTTCTTT
15	NA	TRBV7-2	NA	TRBJ2-2	CASSKRDSGTGELFF	TGTGCCAGCAGCAAAAGGGATAGCGGCACCGGGGAGCTGTTTTTT
14	NA	TRBV29-1	NA	TRBJ2-7	CSVEGLGAPRGQYF	TGCAGCGTTGAAGGTTTAGGAGCTCCGAGGGGGCAGTACTTC
13	NA	TRBV28	NA	TRBJ2-7	CASSSRLVYEQYF	TGTGCCAGCAGTTCAAGACTAGTTTACGAGCAGTACTTC
12	NA	TRBV5-5	few	TRBJ1-4	CASSPGGEKLFF	TGTGCCAGCAGCCCTGGTGGTGAAAAACTGTTTTTT
16	NA	TRBV4-3	NA	TRBJ2-2	CASSQDRGQITGELFF	TGCGCCAGCAGCCAAGATAGAGGACAGATCACCGGGGAGCTGTTTTTT
16	NA	TRBV5-1	NA	TRBJ2-3	CASSSGWALGTDTQYF	TGCGCCAGCAGCTCCGGGTGGGCTCTTGGCACAGATACGCAGTATTTT
15	NA	TRBV24-1	NA	TRBJ2-7	CATSDSGTAHYEQYF	TGTGCCACCAGTGATTCTGGGACGGCTCACTACGAGCAGTACTTC
16	TRBD2	TRBV28	NA	TRBJ2-3	CASSPRSGRAPDTQYF	TGTGCCAGCAGTCCCCGTAGCGGGAGGGCCCCAGATACGCAGTATTTT
18	NA	TRBV19	NA	TRBJ2-3	CATSRTEVDGLNTDTQYF	TGTGCCACATCCCGGACTGAGGTGGACGGGCTCAACACAGATACGCAGTATTTT
16	NA	TRBV5-6	NA	TRBJ1-4	CASSHREGPTNEKLFF	TGTGCCAGCAGCCACAGGGAAGGGCCTACTAATGAAAAACTGTTTTTT
15	TRBD2	TRBV7-3	once	TRBJ2-3	CASSLLAGAADTQYF	TGTGCCAGCAGTCTCCTAGCGGGAGCTGCAGATACGCAGTATTTT
14	TRBD1	TRBV2	once	TRBJ1-1	CASSEGTGPPKAFF	TGTGCCAGCAGTGAAGGGACAGGGCCTCCTAAAGCTTTCTTT
13	NA	TRBV20-1	NA	TRBJ2-3	CSARTANTDTQYF	TGCAGTGCTCGGACAGCTAACACAGATACGCAGTATTTT
13	NA	TRBV30	NA	TRBJ2-7	CAWIPSGAYEQYF	TGTGCCTGGATTCCTTCAGGGGCCTACGAGCAGTACTTC
15	NA	TRBV5-1	NA	TRBJ1-1	CASSLLGRGTTEAFF	TGCGCCAGCAGCTTGTTGGGCAGGGGAACCACTGAAGCTTTCTTT
15	NA	TRBV12-3/TRBV12-4	NA	TRBJ1-5	CASSLVGSGNQPQHF	TGTGCCAGCAGTTTAGTCGGGAGTGGGAATCAGCCCCAGCATTTT
17	NA	TRBV7-9	NA	TRBJ2-1	CASRVRVSQKGDNEQFF	TGTGCCAGCAGGGTTCGGGTAAGCCAAAAAGGCGACAATGAGCAGTTCTTC
16	TRBD1	TRBV27	NA	TRBJ2-3	CASSLTPTGSTDTQYF	TGTGCCAGCAGTTTAACCCCGACAGGGTCGACAGATACGCAGTATTTT
13	NA	TRBV11-2	NA	TRBJ2-5	CASSLHSGETQYF	TGTGCCAGCAGCTTACACAGTGGGGAGACCCAGTACTTC
18	NA	TRBV7-9	NA	TRBJ2-1	CASSSTYSGPVQIHEQFF	TGTGCCAGCAGCTCAACTTACTCGGGGCCGGTTCAGATCCATGAGCAGTTCTTC
15	TRBD1	TRBV14	NA	TRBJ1-6	CASSRDRGGYSPLHF	TGTGCCAGCAGCCGTGACAGGGGAGGGTACTCACCCCTCCACTTT
13	NA	TRBV27	NA	TRBJ1-5	CASSPINNQPQHF	TGTGCCAGCAGTCCGATCAACAATCAGCCCCAGCATTTT
13	TRBD1	TRBV7-8	NA	TRBJ2-7	CASSWTGSYEQYF	TGTGCCAGCAGCTGGACAGGAAGCTACGAGCAGTACTTC
16	TRBD1	TRBV6-6	NA	TRBJ1-5	CASSWTGGDSNQPQHF	TGTGCCAGCAGTTGGACAGGGGGAGATAGCAATCAGCCCCAGCATTTT
15	NA	TRBV19	NA	TRBJ1-1	CASSIGFPTNTEAFF	TGTGCCAGTAGTATCGGATTCCCTACGAACACTGAAGCTTTCTTT
16	NA	TRBV9	NA	TRBJ1-1	CASSANPTLVNTEAFF	TGTGCCAGCAGCGCCAATCCGACACTCGTAAACACTGAAGCTTTCTTT
14	TRBD1	TRBV27	NA	TRBJ2-5	CASSLIGDRGPKYF	TGTGCCAGCAGTTTAATCGGGGACAGGGGCCCTAAGTACTTC
13	NA	TRBV7-8	NA	TRBJ2-2	CASSLSSPGELFF	TGTGCCAGCAGCTTATCGTCGCCCGGGGAGCTGTTTTTT
16	TRBD2	TRBV28	NA	TRBJ2-7	CASSSGLEEISYEQYF	TGTGCCAGCAGTTCGGGACTAGAAGAAATCTCCTACGAGCAGTACTTC
15	TRBD2	TRBV29-1	NA	TRBJ2-7	CSVVAGGSSSYEQYF	TGCAGCGTTGTAGCGGGGGGCTCCAGCTCCTACGAGCAGTACTTC
15	NA	TRBV7-2	NA	TRBJ2-1	CASSWRGPPYNEQFF	TGTGCCAGCAGCTGGCGGGGGCCTCCCTACAATGAGCAGTTCTTC
13	TRBD1	TRBV27	NA	TRBJ2-7	CASSRDRGYERYF	TGTGCCAGCAGTCGGGACAGGGGGTACGAGCGGTACTTC
15	TRBD2	TRBV9	once	TRBJ2-1	CASSGGRGDYNEQFF	TGTGCCAGCTCCGGGGGGCGGGGGGACTACAATGAGCAGTTCTTC
14	NA	TRBV13	NA	TRBJ2-4	CASSSTVAKNIQYF	TGTGCCAGCAGCTCAACAGTAGCCAAAAACATTCAGTACTTC
16	NA	TRBV11-2	once	TRBJ2-1	CASSSHVRAGLGEQFF	TGTGCCAGCAGCTCCCATGTGCGGGCGGGACTTGGTGAGCAGTTCTTC
15	NA	TRBV7-3	NA	TRBJ2-2	CASSPSSGYTGELFF	TGTGCCAGCAGCCCGAGTTCGGGGTACACCGGGGAGCTGTTTTTT
14	TRBD2	TRBV6-5	NA	TRBJ2-1	CASSKGLEVNEQFF	TGTGCCAGCAGTAAGGGACTAGAGGTCAATGAGCAGTTCTTC
19	TRBD1	TRBV24-1	few	TRBJ2-2	CATSDFSPGQGAGTGELFF	TGTGCCACCAGTGATTTTTCCCCGGGACAGGGGGCAGGCACCGGGGAGCTGTTTTTT